A selection of T cell receptor beta chains follows, all from one sample in a study of blood T cells in healthy people across ages. One entry per CDR3 protein, called by TCRdb with MiXCR from the 5' RACE reads. The top ten hold roughly 15% of the sample, which has hundreds of thousands of distinct CDR3 sequences, about a third seen once. Sequenced input: blood. The receptor set was obtained from a woman aged 80 or over in good health. Both conserved end residues are part of each CDR3. The D gene is left open where the match is weak. Clone sizes are given selectively: once, few, many, or a class where the clone is expanded.

j_gene: TRBJ2-1
v_gene: TRBV27
abundance: many
d_gene: NA
CDR3nt: TGTGCCAGCAGTCCCTTGACTCCGAGCTCCTACAATGAGCAGTTCTTC
CDR3aa: CASSPLTPSSYNEQFF

j_gene: TRBJ2-4
v_gene: TRBV2
abundance: NA
d_gene: TRBD2
CDR3nt: TGTGCCAGCAGTGAAGTGGGAGGGAAACAGTACTTC
CDR3aa: CASSEVGGKQYF

j_gene: TRBJ2-5
v_gene: TRBV7-9
abundance: many
d_gene: NA
CDR3nt: TGTGCCAGCAGCTTAGCTGGAACAAGGGGGCAGTACTTC
CDR3aa: CASSLAGTRGQYF

j_gene: TRBJ1-5
v_gene: TRBV20-1
abundance: NA
d_gene: TRBD1
CDR3nt: TGCAGTGCTCCCTCAGAACAGGGGAGCAATCAGCCCCAGCATTTT
CDR3aa: CSAPSEQGSNQPQHF

j_gene: TRBJ2-4
v_gene: TRBV15
abundance: NA
d_gene: NA
CDR3nt: TGTGCCACCAGCAGAGAGGGCGGAAAAAACATTCAGTACTTC
CDR3aa: CATSREGGKNIQYF

j_gene: TRBJ2-1
v_gene: TRBV12-3/TRBV12-4
abundance: NA
d_gene: TRBD2
CDR3nt: TGTGCCAGCAGAAGTTTGGGAGCGGGGGGGCTGAATGAACAGTTCTTC
CDR3aa: CASRSLGAGGLNEQFF

j_gene: TRBJ2-7
v_gene: TRBV20-1
abundance: NA
d_gene: NA
CDR3nt: TGCAGTGCTAGAGGGGACTTAGGACACGTTTACGAGCAGTACTTC
CDR3aa: CSARGDLGHVYEQYF

j_gene: TRBJ2-5
v_gene: TRBV30
abundance: few
d_gene: NA
CDR3nt: TGTGCCTGGAGCGGGGATGACCCACGGAGGGAGACCCAGTACTTC
CDR3aa: CAWSGDDPRRETQYF

j_gene: TRBJ2-1
v_gene: TRBV6-1
abundance: NA
d_gene: TRBD2
CDR3nt: TGTGCCAGCACGGGGGGGGAGACGAATGAGCAGTTCTTC
CDR3aa: CASTGGETNEQFF

j_gene: TRBJ1-1
v_gene: TRBV20-1
abundance: few
d_gene: TRBD1
CDR3nt: TGCAGTGCCCCCCGACAGGGGAATGCTGAAGCTTTCTTT
CDR3aa: CSAPRQGNAEAFF

j_gene: TRBJ2-7
v_gene: TRBV6-5
abundance: NA
d_gene: NA
CDR3nt: TGTGCCAGCAGTCCAAGACCGGGACACCATCCCTACGAGCAGTACTTC
CDR3aa: CASSPRPGHHPYEQYF

j_gene: TRBJ2-1
v_gene: TRBV7-8
abundance: many
d_gene: NA
CDR3nt: TGTGCCAGCAGCTTAGGGGGGAGGCAGTCTTACAATGAGCAGTTCTTC
CDR3aa: CASSLGGRQSYNEQFF

j_gene: TRBJ1-5
v_gene: TRBV20-1
abundance: few
d_gene: TRBD1
CDR3nt: TGCAGTGCTAGAGGACAGGGAGGGGGCAATCAGCCCCAGCATTTT
CDR3aa: CSARGQGGGNQPQHF

j_gene: TRBJ1-2
v_gene: TRBV7-2
abundance: NA
d_gene: TRBD1
CDR3nt: TGTGCCAGCAGCTTAGGGGGGACAGGGACTCTCTATGGCTACACCTTC
CDR3aa: CASSLGGTGTLYGYTF

j_gene: TRBJ1-2
v_gene: TRBV6-6
abundance: many
d_gene: NA
CDR3nt: TGTGCCAGCAGTTTGGACAGCTCTGGGCTACGTAGCTACACCTTC
CDR3aa: CASSLDSSGLRSYTF

j_gene: TRBJ1-6
v_gene: TRBV20-1
abundance: many
d_gene: TRBD1
CDR3nt: TGCAGTGCAGGGACAGGGATAAATTCACCCCTCCACTTT
CDR3aa: CSAGTGINSPLHF

j_gene: TRBJ1-5
v_gene: TRBV12-3/TRBV12-4
abundance: few
d_gene: NA
CDR3nt: TGTGCCAGCAGTTTTGGGGCAGTTAATCAGCCCCAGCATTTT
CDR3aa: CASSFGAVNQPQHF

j_gene: TRBJ2-4
v_gene: TRBV7-6
abundance: many
d_gene: NA
CDR3nt: TGTGCCAGCAGCGTAGGGACCCACAGCGCCAAAAACATTCAGTACTTC
CDR3aa: CASSVGTHSAKNIQYF

j_gene: TRBJ2-7
v_gene: TRBV3-1
abundance: many
d_gene: TRBD2
CDR3nt: TGTGCCAGCAGCTCGACTAGCCCCTACGAGCAGTACTTC
CDR3aa: CASSSTSPYEQYF

j_gene: TRBJ2-1
v_gene: TRBV12-3/TRBV12-4
abundance: many
d_gene: TRBD2
CDR3nt: TGTGCCAGCAGACGTATAGCGGGGGGCACCTACAATGAGCAGTTCTTC
CDR3aa: CASRRIAGGTYNEQFF

j_gene: TRBJ1-6
v_gene: TRBV5-1
abundance: many
d_gene: NA
CDR3nt: TGCGCTAGCAGGGCAGGGGAGGATTCACCCCTCCACTTT
CDR3aa: CASRAGEDSPLHF

j_gene: TRBJ2-4
v_gene: TRBV7-2
abundance: many
d_gene: NA
CDR3nt: TGTGCCAGCAGCCCCGACTCGGGCCAAAACATTCAGTACTTC
CDR3aa: CASSPDSGQNIQYF

j_gene: TRBJ2-7
v_gene: TRBV5-1
abundance: many
d_gene: NA
CDR3nt: TGCGCCAGCAGCTTGGACCACAACTACGAGCAGTACTTC
CDR3aa: CASSLDHNYEQYF

j_gene: TRBJ1-6
v_gene: TRBV20-1
abundance: many
d_gene: NA
CDR3nt: TGCAGTGCTAGAGTACAGACACACGCTTCACCCCTCCACTTT
CDR3aa: CSARVQTHASPLHF

j_gene: TRBJ2-7
v_gene: TRBV14
abundance: few
d_gene: NA
CDR3nt: TGTGCCAGCAGCCAGGAAAATAAGTACTTC
CDR3aa: CASSQENKYF

j_gene: TRBJ2-1
v_gene: TRBV10-3
abundance: many
d_gene: TRBD2
CDR3nt: TGTGCCATCCGACTAGCGGGGAACAATGAGCAGTTCTTC
CDR3aa: CAIRLAGNNEQFF

j_gene: TRBJ1-6
v_gene: TRBV11-2
abundance: NA
d_gene: TRBD1
CDR3nt: TGTGCCAGCCAGCGTTGGACAGGGGGGAAGAATTCACCCCTCCACTTT
CDR3aa: CASQRWTGGKNSPLHF

j_gene: TRBJ2-1
v_gene: TRBV6-6
abundance: NA
d_gene: TRBD2
CDR3nt: TGTGCCAGCAGTTTGAGCGGGGGTTCGGGGGAGCAGTTCTTC
CDR3aa: CASSLSGGSGEQFF

j_gene: TRBJ2-1
v_gene: TRBV30
abundance: few
d_gene: NA
CDR3nt: TGTGCCTGGAGGGGACAAGCCCCCAATGAGCAGTTCTTC
CDR3aa: CAWRGQAPNEQFF

j_gene: TRBJ2-5
v_gene: TRBV5-1
abundance: NA
d_gene: NA
CDR3nt: TGCGCCAGCAGCTTGGGTCTGAAGGTTGCGGGAGAGACCCAGTACTTC
CDR3aa: CASSLGLKVAGETQYF

j_gene: TRBJ2-7
v_gene: TRBV10-3
abundance: NA
d_gene: NA
CDR3nt: TGTGCCATCAGTGCCCCACCAGGCGAGCAGTACTTC
CDR3aa: CAISAPPGEQYF

j_gene: TRBJ2-1
v_gene: TRBV13
abundance: NA
d_gene: NA
CDR3nt: TGTGCCAGCAGCTTAGGACTCACCTCCTACAATGAGCAGTTCTTC
CDR3aa: CASSLGLTSYNEQFF

j_gene: TRBJ2-1
v_gene: TRBV5-1
abundance: many
d_gene: TRBD2
CDR3nt: TGCGCCAGCAGCTGGGGGACTAGCGGGGGGGCAGGGGAGCAGTTCTTC
CDR3aa: CASSWGTSGGAGEQFF

j_gene: TRBJ2-3
v_gene: TRBV24-1
abundance: few
d_gene: NA
CDR3nt: TGTGCCACCAGTGAGAGCGGAGATACGCAGTATTTT
CDR3aa: CATSESGDTQYF

j_gene: TRBJ2-7
v_gene: TRBV20-1
abundance: many
d_gene: NA
CDR3nt: TGCAGTGCTAGTCGGACCTCCTACGAGCAGTACTTC
CDR3aa: CSASRTSYEQYF

j_gene: TRBJ2-1
v_gene: TRBV11-1
abundance: NA
d_gene: NA
CDR3nt: TGTGCCAGCACCCTACGGACATCCAATGAGCAGTTCTTC
CDR3aa: CASTLRTSNEQFF

j_gene: TRBJ2-5
v_gene: TRBV7-9
abundance: NA
d_gene: NA
CDR3nt: TGTGCCAGCAGCCCCCCCGGGACGTCAGAGACCCAGTACTTC
CDR3aa: CASSPPGTSETQYF

j_gene: TRBJ2-7
v_gene: TRBV20-1
abundance: once
d_gene: NA
CDR3nt: TGCAGTGCCAGATCCGGGACATACCTTCGGTCCTACGAGCAGTACTTC
CDR3aa: CSARSGTYLRSYEQYF

j_gene: TRBJ2-5
v_gene: TRBV29-1
abundance: many
d_gene: NA
CDR3nt: TGCAGCGTCGCGGTAGGGACCCAGTACTTC
CDR3aa: CSVAVGTQYF

j_gene: TRBJ2-5
v_gene: TRBV28
abundance: NA
d_gene: NA
CDR3nt: TGTGCCAGCAGTCTCGGACACGAAGAGACCCAGTACTTC
CDR3aa: CASSLGHEETQYF

j_gene: TRBJ2-7
v_gene: TRBV20-1
abundance: many
d_gene: NA
CDR3nt: TGCAGTGCGAGTACAGGAGGGGGCTACGAGCAGTACTTC
CDR3aa: CSASTGGGYEQYF

j_gene: TRBJ1-6
v_gene: TRBV3-1
abundance: NA
d_gene: TRBD1
CDR3nt: TGTGCCAGCAGCCCCCTTGGGGGGACAGGGACCAATTCACCCCCCCACTTT
CDR3aa: CASSPLGGTGTNSPPHF

j_gene: TRBJ1-1
v_gene: TRBV12-3/TRBV12-4
abundance: NA
d_gene: TRBD1
CDR3nt: TGTGCCAGCAGCCGGACAGGGAGGCCTGAAGCTTTCTTT
CDR3aa: CASSRTGRPEAFF

j_gene: TRBJ2-7
v_gene: TRBV10-3
abundance: many
d_gene: TRBD1
CDR3nt: TGTGCCATCAGTAAGGACAGGGCTTACGAGCAGTACTTC
CDR3aa: CAISKDRAYEQYF

j_gene: TRBJ2-1
v_gene: TRBV4-1
abundance: once
d_gene: TRBD1
CDR3nt: TGCGCCAGCAGCCAAGGGACAGGGGCTGGAAAAAGGGGGCAGTTCTTC
CDR3aa: CASSQGTGAGKRGQFF

j_gene: TRBJ2-7
v_gene: TRBV7-3
abundance: NA
d_gene: TRBD1
CDR3nt: TGTGCCAGCAGCTGGGACAGCCCGAGCTCCTACGAGCAGTACTTC
CDR3aa: CASSWDSPSSYEQYF

j_gene: TRBJ2-1
v_gene: TRBV2
abundance: many
d_gene: TRBD2
CDR3nt: TGTGCCAGCAGTCGCTCCCTTAGCGGGGGGGCCGACAATGAGCAGTTCTTC
CDR3aa: CASSRSLSGGADNEQFF

j_gene: TRBJ2-4
v_gene: TRBV6-1
abundance: many
d_gene: NA
CDR3nt: TGTGCCAGCAGTCCCCGGGTGATTGGGGGCGAGACCAAAAACATTCAGTACTTC
CDR3aa: CASSPRVIGGETKNIQYF

j_gene: TRBJ2-1
v_gene: TRBV6-2/TRBV6-3
abundance: NA
d_gene: NA
CDR3nt: TGTGCCCGCAGTGGGGCGGGGAGCCACAATGAGCAGTTCTTC
CDR3aa: CARSGAGSHNEQFF